These T cell receptor beta chains were read from a single sample in a study of blood T cell repertoires in COVID-19. TCRdb's copy holds only in-frame clones and misses some; the assay was immunoSEQ multiplex PCR. The sample consists of fewer than 250,000 clones, roughly 84% of them appearing once. The sample taken for sequencing was peripheral blood. The source of these receptors is an elderly woman with COVID-19, enrolled during active disease. Each CDR3 is given without its conserved first and last residue. Fields, in order: D gene, V gene, J gene, CDR3 protein. The D gene is left open where the match is weak.

.	TRBV30	TRBJ2-7	AWSQGRSEQY
.	TRBV28	TRBJ2-5	ASSLAGRETQY
.	TRBV10-2	TRBJ1-1	ASSLELNTEAF
.	TRBV6-4	TRBJ1-2	ASSESNGVGGYT
.	TRBV5-1	TRBJ1-2	ASSLAGGGSYGYT
TRBD2	TRBV5-6	TRBJ2-3	ASSSRARGGRNTQY
.	TRBV30	TRBJ1-5	AWSKDSSNQPQH
.	TRBV19	TRBJ1-1	ASSIRSSLAEAF
.	TRBV3-1/TRBV3-2	TRBJ1-2	ASSQIQGIYGYT
TRBD2	TRBV10-3	TRBJ2-1	AIRKGLDKNEQF
TRBD2	TRBV7-2	TRBJ2-3	ASSFDGGTSATQY
TRBD1	TRBV19	TRBJ1-3	ASRFDRGPGNTIY
.	TRBV6-5	TRBJ1-3	ATAGVSGNTIY
.	TRBV11-2	TRBJ1-4	ASSPQQGGEKLF
.	TRBV28	TRBJ2-1	ASSLLGHNEQF